Below are 15 T cell receptor beta chains sequenced from a single sample in a study of T cell repertoires in cytomegalovirus infection. TCRdb recomputed calls from the reads with MiXCR, one row per CDR3 protein. Among about 180,000 distinct CDR3 sequences listed, 14% were seen once. The specimen was PBMCs. The origin of the receptors is a human donor in good health (CMV status not recorded). Some clones in this sample may be carry-over from other donors' samples.

In nucleotides, the CDR3 is TGTGCCACCAGTGATATCACAGGGTTAAGCTCCTACAATGAGCAGTTCTTC. Amino acid sequence: CATSDITGLSSYNEQFF. V is TRBV24-1 and J is TRBJ2-1; a possible D gene is TRBD1 (6 bases). Germline loops: CDR1 KGHDR, CDR2 SFDVKD. The CDR3 has 17 residues. Trimming cost V 3 bases and J 0 bases, with 14 bases left between them.

This clonotype has more than one count but fewer than ten. The J gene is TRBJ2-7, the V gene TRBV28; D assignment may be TRBD1 or TRBD2 (7 bases each). Germline V CDR1 and CDR2: MDHEN, SYDVKM. The V gene lost 6 bases and the J gene lost 6 bases, with 15 bases spanning the gap. The CDR3 is made up of 13 amino acids. CDR3 residues: CASRATGRGEQYF. The CDR3 region has the DNA TGTGCCAGCAGAGCGACAGGGAGGGGCGAGCAGTACTTC. Based on the CDR3 plus reference TRBV28 and TRBJ2-7, the full variable domain is DVKVTQSSRYLVKRTGEKVFLECVQDMDHENMFWYRQDPGLGLRLIYFSYDVKMKEKGDIPEGYSVSREKKERFSLILESASTNQTSMYLCASRATGRGEQYFGPGTRLTVT.

The rearrangement joins TRBV14 to TRBJ2-3; D not certain. Germline CDR1 and CDR2: SGHDN and FVKESK. Between the trimmed V and J ends, which lost 0 bases and 6 bases, there was a span of 7 bases. The CDR3 runs 13 residues. The CDR3 loop reads CASSQDRVDTQYF. CDR3 nucleotides: TGTGCCAGCAGCCAAGATCGAGTGGATACGCAGTATTTT.

This clonotype was observed many times. The rearrangement links TRBV28 to TRBJ2-2; a possible D gene is TRBD2 (5 bases). The CDR3 is 16 amino acids. Trimming pared 2 bases from V and 3 bases from J, leaving 13 bases between. Germline V gene data show CDR1 as MDHEN and CDR2 as SYDVKM. The CDR3 DNA reads TGTGCCAGCAGTTTACGGGGTTTCGCGGACACCGGGGAGCTGTTTTTT. Protein product: CASSLRGFADTGELFF. Full variable domain (remainder filled in from reference TRBV28 and TRBJ2-2): DVKVTQSSRYLVKRTGEKVFLECVQDMDHENMFWYRQDPGLGLRLIYFSYDVKMKEKGDIPEGYSVSREKKERFSLILESASTNQTSMYLCASSLRGFADTGELFFGEGSRLTVL.

This clonotype has a handful of counts. The rearrangement joins TRBV28 to TRBJ2-3; unclear D gene. The CDR3 sequence is 14 residues long. V gave up 5 bases and J gave up 0 bases, with 9 bases separating them. Germline-derived CDR1 and CDR2 are MDHEN and SYDVKM. The CDR3 is CASSLPPSTDTQYF. The CDR3 DNA follows: TGTGCCAGCAGTCTTCCCCCTAGCACAGATACGCAGTATTTT.

This clonotype was found once. The genes are TRBV5-8 and TRBJ2-5, with TRBD2 matching over 8 bases. The CDR3 has 14 residues. Germline CDR1 is SGHTS and CDR2 is YDEGEE. The J segment lost 4 bases and the V segment lost 3 bases, leaving 5 bases of the junction unmatched. The CDR3 here is CASSSGAGGETQYF. In DNA form, the CDR3 reads TGTGCCAGCAGCTCGGGGGCGGGAGGAGAGACCCAGTACTTC.

J is TRBJ2-7 and V is TRBV7-2, with 9 bases lining up with TRBD1. This CDR3 spans 15 amino acids. In germline, CDR1 is SGHTA, CDR2 FQGNSA. V was pared by 5 bases and J by 3 bases, with 8 bases of the junction left unmatched. CDR3 protein: CASSQDRGNNYEQYF. The CDR3 nucleotides are TGTGCCAGCAGCCAGGACAGGGGAAATAACTACGAGCAGTACTTC.

This clonotype was seen ten or more times. The J gene is TRBJ2-1, the V gene TRBV5-6, with D unclear. The CDR3 consists of 15 residues. Per germline, CDR1 SGHDT and CDR2 YYEEEE. Between the trimmed V and J ends, which lost 3 bases and 0 bases, there was a span of 10 bases. CDR3 nucleotide sequence: TGTGCCAGCAGCTCTGACATAAACTCCTACAATGAGCAGTTCTTC. Translating gives CASSSDINSYNEQFF. Supplemented by reference TRBV5-6 and TRBJ2-1, the full variable domain reads DAGVTQSPTHLIKTRGQQVTLRCSPKSGHDTVSWYQQALGQGPQFIFQYYEEEERQRGNFPDRFSGHQFPNYSSELNVNALLLGDSALYLCASSSDINSYNEQFFGPGTRLTVL.

This clonotype came up many times. This chain uses TRBV28 with TRBJ2-3; no reliable D call. CDR1 and CDR2 (germline): MDHEN, SYDVKM. This CDR3 region has 14 residues. The V end lost 3 bases, the J end lost 4 bases, and 11 bases lay between the germline ends. The CDR3 nucleotides read TGTGCCAGCAGTTTGGTTCTTCTCTCAGATACGCAGTATTTT. Encoded protein: CASSLVLLSDTQYF.

About this clonotype: This sequence may be a read error, since a much larger clone differs from it by one base. V gene TRBV7-3 combines with J gene TRBJ2-7, with 9 nucleotides matching TRBD1. The CDR3 runs to 15 residues. The trim removed 4 bases at V and 6 bases at J, leaving 10 bases unmatched. Germline V lookup: CDR1 SGHTA, CDR2 FQGTGA. The CDR3 protein is CASSSKGQGGFEQYF. The CDR3 DNA follows: TGTGCCAGCAGCTCGAAGGGACAGGGAGGCTTCGAGCAGTACTTC.

This clonotype was seen more than once but under ten times. The chain is built from TRBV5-1 and TRBJ2-7; D is uncertain. Trimming took off 4 bases at V and 0 bases at J, with 5 bases between the two ends. This CDR3 has 12 amino acids. Germline V lookup: CDR1 SGHRS, CDR2 YFSETQ. CDR3 bases: TGCGCCAGCAGCGGGTACTCCTACGAGCAGTACTTC. It yields the protein CASSGYSYEQYF.

Ten or more counts support this clonotype. The V gene is TRBV7-3, the J gene TRBJ2-3; D is tentatively TRBD1 or TRBD2 (5 bases each). Trimming shortened V by 5 bases and J by 2 bases, and 26 bases separated the two germline ends. Germline V gives CDR1 SGHTA, CDR2 FQGTGA. This CDR3 region has 19 residues. DNA for the CDR3: TGTGCCAGCAGCGCCATTGGGGGAGCCCTCAATGCTAACACAGATACGCAGTATTTT. This sequence encodes CASSAIGGALNANTDTQYF.

This chain connects TRBV28 to TRBJ2-5; 11 nucleotides match TRBD1. This CDR3 spans 17 amino acids. The V gene's germline CDR1 is MDHEN and CDR2 SYDVKM. Losses at the gene ends were 4 bases for V and 5 bases for J; bases not matched to a gene: 12. DNA for the CDR3: TGTGCCAGCAGTTCTGGACAGGGGGCGCTTACGGGGGAGACCCAGTACTTC. Amino acids: CASSSGQGALTGETQYF. The full variable domain, with the rest looked up from reference TRBV28 and TRBJ2-5, is DVKVTQSSRYLVKRTGEKVFLECVQDMDHENMFWYRQDPGLGLRLIYFSYDVKMKEKGDIPEGYSVSREKKERFSLILESASTNQTSMYLCASSSGQGALTGETQYFGPGTRLLVL.

This clonotype was recorded at least ten times. This rearrangement joins TRBV15 to TRBJ2-2, with a possible D match to TRBD1 (5 bases). V lost 0 bases and J lost 6, with 5 bases in between. Germline V gene data show CDR1 as LNHNV and CDR2 as YYDKDF (reference sequence). This CDR3 comprises 13 residues. In nucleotides, the CDR3 is TGTGCCACCAGCAGAGAGGGGCCCGGGGAGCTGTTTTTT. Protein: CATSREGPGELFF. Drawing the rest from reference TRBV15 and TRBJ2-2, the complete variable domain is DAMVIQNPRYQVTQFGKPVTLSCSQTLNHNVMYWYQQKSSQAPKLLFHYYDKDFNNEADTPDNFQSRRPNTSFCFLDIRSPGLGDTAMYLCATSREGPGELFFGEGSRLTVL.

Concerning this clonotype itself: A clone one base away is much larger, so this may be a read error. The chain uses TRBV7-2 and TRBJ2-7; 13 nucleotides line up with TRBD2. The CDR3 is made up of 16 amino acids. CDR1 and CDR2 from the germline V gene are SGHTA and FQGNSA. The CDR3 here is CARSLAGTSGTHEQYF. CDR3 coding DNA: TGTGCCAGAAGCTTAGCCGGGACTAGCGGGACCCACGAGCAGTACTTC.